This T cell receptor beta chain derives from a study of OX40 agonist ivuxolimab in advanced cancers. Study-level background: Ivuxolimab, an antibody acting as an agonist of OX40 (CD134), was used to treat patients.

Study-wide results and caveats: At 0.1 to 3.0 mg/kg, clonal expansion of CD4+ and CD8+ blood T cells had occurred by week 6. Compared with others, partial responders at 0.1-3.0 mg/kg displayed clonal expansion among the lowest. Some nonresponders additionally presented with little normalized T-cell clonal expansion.

With 1 base clipped from V and 2 bases from J, the junction kept 2 bases outside the gene matches. Per germline, CDR1 MGHRA and CDR2 YSYEKL. CDR3 size: 16 residues. Sequencing was performed with immunoSEQ multiplex PCR; in TCRdb, only in-frame clones are kept and a portion is missing. The sample contains roughly 80,000 clones, about 93% of which appear only once. With respect to this clone: Its cognate antigen is unknown.

The sample consisted of CD4+ or CD8+ T cells sorted from blood, taken in a trial of the OX40 agonist ivuxolimab. The sequence was obtained from an adult with an advanced solid tumor such as melanoma, head and neck, liver or kidney cancer. This chain connects TRBV4-1 to TRBJ2-7; TRBD2 agrees at 13 bases. CDR3 residues: CASSQVGTSGAYEQYF. In DNA, the CDR3 is TGCGCCAGCAGCCAAGTAGGGACTAGCGGGGCCTACGAGCAGTACTTC.